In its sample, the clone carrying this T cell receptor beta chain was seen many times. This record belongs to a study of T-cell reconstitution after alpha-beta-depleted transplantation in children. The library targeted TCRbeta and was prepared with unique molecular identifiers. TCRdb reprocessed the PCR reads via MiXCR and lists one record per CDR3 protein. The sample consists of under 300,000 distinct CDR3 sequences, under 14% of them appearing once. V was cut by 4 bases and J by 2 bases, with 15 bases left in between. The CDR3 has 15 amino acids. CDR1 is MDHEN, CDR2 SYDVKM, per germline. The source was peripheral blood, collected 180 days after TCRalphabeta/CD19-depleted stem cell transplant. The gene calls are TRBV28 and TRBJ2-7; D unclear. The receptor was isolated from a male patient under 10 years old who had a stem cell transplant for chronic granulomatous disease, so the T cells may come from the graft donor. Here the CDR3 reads CASSSPPYLTYEQYF. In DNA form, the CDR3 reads TGTGCCAGCAGTTCCCCCCCCTACCTGACCTACGAGCAGTACTTC. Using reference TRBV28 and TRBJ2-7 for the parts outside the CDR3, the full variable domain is DVKVTQSSRYLVKRTGEKVFLECVQDMDHENMFWYRQDPGLGLRLIYFSYDVKMKEKGDIPEGYSVSREKKERFSLILESASTNQTSMYLCASSSPPYLTYEQYFGPGTRLTVT.